The following is a T cell receptor (beta chain) sequence with its context. Its specificity is not known. The same CDR3 is also encoded by other DNA sequences in this sample. Germline lookup yields CDR1 MDHEN and CDR2 SYDVKM. The CDR3 extends over 14 amino acids. The V segment lost 4 bases and the J segment 1 base; nucleotides outside the gene matches: 1. Every immunoSEQ plate was one replicate of a subset's evenly spread DNA. Original handling: Filtering of immunoSEQ junctional sequences could not match full-length read filtering. Only in-frame clones appear in the TCRdb table, and some are missing; sequencing was by immunoSEQ multiplex PCR. Clonal size and the V and J genes are those of that table, whereas D and trimming came from the DNA. The table shows millions of clones, with 93% occurring only once. The sample belongs to a study of shared clonotypes between healthy human individuals. Study conclusions and caveats: Incompleteness in sorted-subset sequencing, despite large depth, was shown by rarefaction.

Each donor was a Caucasian adult residing in Nashville, Tennessee. The sequenced material came from naive CD4+ T cells from PBMCs. Subset meaning: CD45RA+ positively selected. This clonotype was obtained from a man between 18 and 29 years old in good health. Some clones in this sample may be carry-over from other donors' samples. This chain joins TRBV28 and TRBJ2-3, with TRBD1 identical over 8 bases. CDR3 amino acids: CASSSTGGTDTQYF. The CDR3 DNA is TGTGCCAGCAGTTCGACAGGGGGCACAGATACGCAGTATTTT.